This T cell receptor (beta chain) was recorded in a study of OX40 agonist ivuxolimab in advanced cancers. Study-wide context: Approximately 40% of patients had received prior checkpoint inhibitor therapy. A partial response was reached by three patients: one with hepatocellular carcinoma and two with cutaneous melanoma. Study-level results: Average numbers of expanded clones were greater in CD8+ T cells than in CD4+.

V was pared by 2 bases and J by 12 bases, with 13 bases between. Germline CDR1 reads KGHSH; CDR2 reads LQKENI. The length of the CDR3 is 13 residues. The investigators sampled blood at baseline, at cycle 4 day 1, and at cycle 7 day 1. To note about this clone: No antigen is known for it.

Sequencing used immunoSEQ multiplex PCR; TCRdb keeps in-frame clones, though not all of them. The sample gives about 35,000 clones, around 85% of which show up once; roughly 14% is in the top ten. The TCR was taken from an adult with an advanced solid tumor such as melanoma, head and neck, liver or kidney cancer. The rearrangement uses TRBV18 and TRBJ1-4; D gene uncertain. Source: CD4+ or CD8+ T cells sorted from blood, taken in a trial of the OX40 agonist ivuxolimab. The CDR3 region has the DNA TGTGCCAGCTCACCAGACCCAAACCGAGAACTGTTTTTT. It translates to CASSPDPNRELFF.